This TCR beta chain was found in a study of control samples from healthy donors and cancer patients. The CDR3 is 13 residues long. CDR1 is GTSNPN and CDR2 is SVGIG in the germline V gene (reference sequence). V lost 1 base and J lost 8, with 11 bases in between. The table came from immunoSEQ multiplex PCR; TCRdb's copy has only in-frame clones and leaves some out. This table holds 84,000 or so clones, roughly 91% found once. This clone has only a few counts. This clonotype was sampled from a man between 45 and 60 years old in good health. Specimen: blood. The chain has TRBV30 and TRBJ1-4; no reliable D call. The CDR3 DNA follows: TGTGCCTGGAGTGGGGGTTTCGGCGAAAAACTGTTTTTT. Protein: CAWSGGFGEKLFF. Variable domain in full (rest from reference TRBV30 and TRBJ1-4): SQTIHQWPATLVQPVGSPLSLECTVEGTSNPNLYWYRQAAGRGLQLLFYSVGIGQISSEVPQNLSASRPQDRQFILSSKKLLLSDSGFYLCAWSGGFGEKLFFGSGTQLSVL.